This T cell receptor beta chain was found in a study of blood T cell repertoires in COVID-19. Overall study: Samples taken during acute and convalescent COVID-19 were collected in the United States, Italy and Spain.

Study processing details: By means of reference gene primer amplification, nucleated cell counts were estimated. The repertoire was sequenced with immunoSEQ multiplex PCR; TCRdb's copy has only in-frame clones and lacks some. The V and J calls and clone size are taken from that table; D and trimming were inferred from the DNA. There are approximately 250,000 clones in the sample; 86% occur only once, and 5.5% to 6.5% lies in the top ten. Seattle patients were enrolled while actively infected and followed longitudinally. Source material: peripheral blood. The TCR comes from a woman at least 80 years old with COVID-19, enrolled during active disease.

The CDR3 is CASSQPGSAGELFF. The CDR3, as DNA: TGTGCCAGCAGCCAACCAGGTTCGGCCGGGGAGCTGTTTTTT. The chain has TRBV2 and TRBJ2-2; D remains ambiguous. V was shortened by 6 bases and J by 6 bases, with 14 bases between the two germline ends. The germline V gene encodes CDR1 SNHLY and CDR2 FYNNEI. The length of the CDR3 is 14 residues.